Listed here are 27 T cell receptor beta chains from one sample, sequenced in a study of OX40 agonist ivuxolimab in advanced cancers. TCRdb's table, derived via immunoSEQ multiplex PCR, lists solely in-frame clones and lacks some. The sample holds tens of thousands of clones, about 88% seen once. The sample was CD4+ or CD8+ T cells sorted from blood, taken in a trial of the OX40 agonist ivuxolimab. The origin of the receptors is an adult with an advanced solid tumor such as melanoma, head and neck, liver or kidney cancer.

As DNA, the CDR3 is TGTGCCAGCAGTTACTCGGGATCCTACGAGCAGTACTTC. Translating gives CASSYSGSYEQYF. The chain carries TRBV6-5 and TRBJ2-7; no definite D call. Germline CDR1 MNHEY, CDR2 SVGAGI. The CDR3 runs to 13 residues. Trimming cost V 0 bases and J 1 base, with 4 bases left between them.

The rearrangement links TRBV7-8 to TRBJ1-2; D perhaps matches TRBD1 (6 bases). The V end was cut by 2 bases, the J end by 4 bases, with 14 bases between. The germline V gene has CDR1 SGHVS and CDR2 FQNEAQ. The CDR3 contains 15 residues. The DNA of the CDR3 is TGTGCCAGCAGCTTATCTCAGGGGAGAAGCTATGGCTACACCTTC. Translated, it gives CASSLSQGRSYGYTF.

The rearrangement links TRBV29-1 to TRBJ1-2; D is perhaps TRBD1 (6 bases). V dropped 4 bases and J dropped 7 bases, with 16 bases sitting between them. The length of the CDR3 is 13 residues. Germline loops: CDR1 SQVTM, CDR2 ANQGSEA. CDR3 loop: CSVGRGMGTGYTF. The CDR3 nucleotides are TGCAGCGTTGGGAGGGGGATGGGCACTGGCTACACCTTC.

The chain recombines TRBV5-5 with TRBJ1-5, with no clear D. The CDR3 covers 14 residues. Germline V gene lookup returns CDR1 SGHKS and CDR2 YYEKEE (reference sequence). V shed 4 bases and J shed 4 bases, with 12 bases lying between them. CDR3 sequence: CASSPGVGNQPQHF. The CDR3 coding sequence is TGTGCCAGCAGCCCCGGGGTAGGGAATCAGCCCCAGCATTTT. Using reference TRBV5-5 and TRBJ1-5 for the parts outside the CDR3, the full variable domain is DAGVTQSPTHLIKTRGQQVTLRCSPISGHKSVSWYQQVLGQGPQFIFQYYEKEERGRGNFPDRFSARQFPNYSSELNVNALLLGDSALYLCASSPGVGNQPQHFGDGTRLSIL.

The rearrangement links TRBV7-9 to TRBJ1-1; D is unclear. Looked up from germline, CDR1 is SEHNR and CDR2 is FQNEAQ (reference sequence). This CDR3 has 11 amino acids. Trimming pared 7 bases from V and 3 bases from J, leaving 6 bases between. CDR3 in amino acids: CASILDTEAFF. CDR3 in DNA: TGTGCCAGCATCCTAGACACTGAAGCTTTCTTT.

This clone occurred a few times. The CDR3 spells CASSYQSPGQLSEQYF. The DNA of the CDR3 is TGTGCCAGCAGTTACCAATCACCGGGACAATTAAGCGAGCAGTACTTC. This rearrangement joins TRBV6-5 to TRBJ2-7; tentative D call: TRBD1 (6 bases). The CDR3 runs to 16 residues. CDR1 is MNHEY, CDR2 SVGAGI, per germline. The V end lost 2 bases, the J end lost 6 bases, and 20 bases lay between the germline ends.

The chain carries TRBV5-1 and TRBJ1-1, with D hard to call. V lost 4 bases to trimming and J lost 0 bases, with 10 bases between them. This CDR3 is 14 amino acids long. Germline V lookup: CDR1 SGHRS, CDR2 YFSETQ. For the CDR3, the DNA is TGCGCCAGCAGCGCTATTGGGGTGAACACTGAAGCTTTCTTT. Translation: CASSAIGVNTEAFF.

J is TRBJ2-7 and V is TRBV15, with D perhaps matching TRBD2 (6 bases). Trimming stripped 4 bases from V and 5 bases from J, with 18 bases between. Looked up from germline, CDR1 is LNHNV and CDR2 is YYDKDF (reference sequence). The CDR3 has 15 residues. The DNA for the CDR3 is TGTGCCACCAGCATAGCCGAGGTTCGCGGGGACGAGCAGTACTTC. Translated: CATSIAEVRGDEQYF.

This sequence joins TRBV28 and TRBJ2-7; D not resolved. The CDR3 consists of 15 residues. Germline CDR1 MDHEN, CDR2 SYDVKM. Trimming removed 4 bases from V and 5 bases from J, with 18 bases in between. CDR3 DNA sequence: TGTGCCAGCAGTTCACCTTCCGACACCCCCCACGAGCAGTACTTC. This gives the protein CASSSPSDTPHEQYF.

The chain is built from TRBV6-1 and TRBJ2-2; TRBD2 matches 7 bases. V was clipped by 8 bases and J by 1 base; unmatched bases: 1. The CDR3 is 13 amino acids. Germline V gene data show CDR1 as MNHNS and CDR2 as SASEGT. Here the CDR3 reads CASGGRNTGELFF. Here the CDR3 DNA reads TGTGCCAGCGGCGGGAGGAACACCGGGGAGCTGTTTTTT.

Concerning this clone itself: One end of the junction is discordant with germline, which a read error may explain. This chain uses TRBV6-1 with TRBJ2-7, with 10 bases fitting TRBD1. The germline V gene has CDR1 MNHNS and CDR2 SASEGT. The CDR3 spans 17 residues. The CDR3 nucleotides are TGTGCCAGCAGTGACCCCCGGGACAGGGGAACCTCCAACGAGCAGTACTTC. This codes for CASSDPRDRGTSNEQYF.

CDR3 nucleotide sequence: TGTGCCAGCAGCTTGCGGGCTAGCGGGAGTCTGGATGAGCAGTTCTTC. This gives the protein CASSLRASGSLDEQFF. The chain is built from TRBV5-4 and TRBJ2-1; 10 bases are shared with TRBD2. Germline V CDR1 and CDR2: SGHNT, YYREEE (reference sequence). The CDR3 consists of 16 residues. V lost 1 base, J lost 8 bases, and 9 bases stayed unmatched.

This clone was seen once. CDR3 sequence: CASSLSSGANVLTF. The DNA of the CDR3 is TGTGCCAGCAGCCTCAGCTCTGGGGCCAACGTCCTGACTTTC. The chain joins TRBV9 to TRBJ2-6, with unresolved D. Looked up from germline, CDR1 is SGDLS and CDR2 is YYNGEE. V lost 4 bases and J lost 0, with 5 bases in between. This CDR3 comprises 14 residues.

The V call is TRBV2, the J call TRBJ1-3; D is possibly TRBD1 (5 bases). Germline values: CDR1 SNHLY, CDR2 FYNNEI. CDR3 length: 16 residues. Trimming took off 4 bases at V and 0 bases at J, with 13 bases between the two ends. CDR3: CASSAPGPISGNTIYF. The CDR3 bases are TGTGCCAGCAGTGCACCGGGACCGATCTCTGGAAACACCATATATTTT.

Here the CDR3 reads CASSSGIHSGNTIYF. CDR3 nucleotides: TGTGCCAGCAGTTCCGGGATCCACTCTGGAAACACCATATATTTT. V usage is TRBV28 and J usage is TRBJ1-3; no firm D call. CDR3 size: 15 residues. Trimming cost V 4 bases and J 0 bases, with 10 bases left between them. The germline V gene has CDR1 MDHEN and CDR2 SYDVKM.

This chain uses TRBV10-3 with TRBJ2-3; a possible D gene is TRBD2 (5 bases). Germline V CDR1 and CDR2: ENHRY, SYGVKD. V lost 11 bases and J lost 1, with 22 bases in between. This CDR3 comprises 16 residues. For the CDR3, the DNA is TGTGCCCCCAACTCTGTTATGTGGACTCGCACAGATACGCAGTATTTT. This gives the protein CAPNSVMWTRTDTQYF.

The chain links TRBV18 to TRBJ1-3; D not certain. Germline loops: CDR1 KGHSH, CDR2 LQKENI. This CDR3 is built from 15 residues. V lost 2 bases and J 2 bases, leaving 10 bases between the germline ends. CDR3 in amino acids: CASSPIPDTGNTIYF. The CDR3 nucleotides are TGTGCCAGCTCACCAATTCCGGATACTGGAAACACCATATATTTT.

This rearrangement joins TRBV27 to TRBJ2-2; D may correspond to TRBD1 or TRBD2 (7 bases each). This CDR3 has 19 residues. Trimming removed 5 bases from V and 0 bases from J, with 22 bases in between. Germline CDR1 and CDR2: MNHEY and SMNVEV (reference sequence). The CDR3 protein is CASSPGGRGLLTNTGELFF. CDR3 in DNA: TGTGCCAGCAGTCCAGGGGGGAGGGGTCTACTTACGAACACCGGGGAGCTGTTTTTT.

The chain joins TRBV6-1 to TRBJ2-5, with 7 bases matching TRBD2. J was trimmed by 2 bases and V by 2 bases; bases with no gene match: 5. CDR1 and CDR2 from the germline V gene are MNHNS and SASEGT. The CDR3 is made up of 15 amino acids. CDR3 sequence reads: CASSELASGQETQYF. The CDR3 region has the DNA TGTGCCAGCAGTGAACTGGCTAGCGGTCAAGAGACCCAGTACTTC.

V usage is TRBV28 and J usage is TRBJ1-1, with TRBD1 matching 8 bases. Germline CDR1 reads MDHEN; CDR2 reads SYDVKM. V shed 3 bases, J shed 3 bases, and the junction held 12 bases outside the gene matches. The CDR3 is 17 residues long. Here the CDR3 DNA reads TGTGCCAGCAGTTTCCCATCCGCCAGGGGGCCTGACACTGAAGCTTTCTTT. Translated, it gives CASSFPSARGPDTEAFF.

This rearrangement joins TRBV7-9 to TRBJ2-3, with D unclear. V was shortened by 5 bases and J by 0 bases, with 12 bases between the two germline ends. Germline CDR1 SEHNR, CDR2 FQNEAQ (reference sequence). The CDR3 extends over 15 amino acids. Here the CDR3 reads CASSDLRGSTDTQYF. The CDR3 region has the DNA TGTGCCAGCAGCGATCTGAGAGGAAGCACAGATACGCAGTATTTT.

CDR3 protein: CASSLGGNNYGYTF. As DNA, the CDR3 is TGCGCCAGCAGCTTGGGTGGAAATAACTATGGCTACACCTTC. The chain joins TRBV5-1 to TRBJ1-2; D uncertain. Germline loops: CDR1 SGHRS, CDR2 YFSETQ. The V end lost 0 bases, the J end lost 1 base, and 7 bases lay between the germline ends. The CDR3 consists of 14 residues.

The V gene is TRBV5-1, the J gene TRBJ1-4; a possible D gene is TRBD1 (5 bases). V dropped 7 bases and J dropped 0 bases, with 13 bases sitting between them. The CDR3 extends over 15 amino acids. CDR1 is SGHRS and CDR2 is YFSETQ in the germline V gene. CDR3 bases: TGCGCCAGCTCGAATCCGGGGGCAACTAATGAAAAACTGTTTTTT. The encoded protein is CASSNPGATNEKLFF.

The V and J genes are TRBV9 and TRBJ2-1; D possibly corresponds to TRBD1 (5 bases). Germline assignment: CDR1 SGDLS and CDR2 YYNGEE. Trimming stripped 0 bases from V and 7 bases from J, with 14 bases between. The CDR3 has 15 amino acids. The CDR3 DNA reads TGTGCCAGCAGCGTAGAGGGGATGGTCAGGAATGAGCAGTTCTTC. It yields the protein CASSVEGMVRNEQFF.

The rearrangement links TRBV28 to TRBJ2-2; D unclear. Germline V gene data show CDR1 as MDHEN and CDR2 as SYDVKM. The CDR3 has 12 amino acids. V dropped 3 bases and J dropped 7 bases, with 6 bases sitting between them. CDR3 in amino acids: CASSFKVGELFF. The CDR3 region has the DNA TGTGCCAGCAGTTTTAAGGTCGGGGAGCTGTTTTTT.

The chain has TRBV19 and TRBJ2-7, with D perhaps matching TRBD1 (5 bases). The CDR3 totals 12 residues. CDR1 and CDR2 from the germline V gene are LNHDA and SQIVND (reference sequence). V lost 4 bases to trimming and J lost 3 bases, with 7 bases between them. CDR3 coding DNA: TGTGCCAGTAGTAGGGGCGACTACGAGCAGTACTTC. Protein product: CASSRGDYEQYF. The full variable domain, in which reference TRBV19 and TRBJ2-7 provide the parts outside the CDR3, is DGGITQSPKYLFRKEGQNVTLSCEQNLNHDAMYWYRQDPGQGLRLIYYSQIVNDFQKGDIAEGYSVSREKKESFPLTVTSAQKNPTAFYLCASSRGDYEQYFGPGTRLTVT.

This clone is a singleton in its sample. The rearrangement uses TRBV27 and TRBJ2-5; D is possibly TRBD1 (6 bases). Germline V CDR1 and CDR2: MNHEY, SMNVEV (reference sequence). V lost 5 bases and J 2 bases, leaving 15 bases between the germline ends. The CDR3 is 15 residues long. CDR3 sequence reads: CASSTIQGRQETQYF. As DNA, the CDR3 is TGTGCCAGCAGTACAATACAGGGTCGACAAGAGACCCAGTACTTC.